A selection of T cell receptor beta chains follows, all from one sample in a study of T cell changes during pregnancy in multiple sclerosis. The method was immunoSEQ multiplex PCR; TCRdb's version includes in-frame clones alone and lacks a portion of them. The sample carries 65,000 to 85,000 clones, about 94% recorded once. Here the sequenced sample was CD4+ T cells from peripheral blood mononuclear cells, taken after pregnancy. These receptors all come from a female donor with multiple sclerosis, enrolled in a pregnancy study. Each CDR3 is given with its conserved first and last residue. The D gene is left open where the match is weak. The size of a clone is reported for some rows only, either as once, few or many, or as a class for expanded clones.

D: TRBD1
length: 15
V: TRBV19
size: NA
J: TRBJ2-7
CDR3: CASSNPGQGTYEQYF
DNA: TGTGCCAGTAGCAACCCGGGACAGGGAACCTACGAGCAGTACTTC

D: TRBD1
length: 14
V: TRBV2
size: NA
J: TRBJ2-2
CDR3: CASTGTANTGELFF
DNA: TGTGCCAGCACGGGGACAGCGAACACCGGGGAGCTGTTTTTT

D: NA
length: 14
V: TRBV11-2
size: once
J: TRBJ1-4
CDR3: CASSPGTPNEKLFF
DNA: TGTGCCAGCAGCCCCGGGACACCTAATGAAAAACTGTTTTTT

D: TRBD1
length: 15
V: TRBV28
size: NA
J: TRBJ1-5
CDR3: CASTPSVQGNQPQHF
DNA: TGTGCCAGCACCCCGAGCGTACAGGGGAATCAGCCCCAGCATTTT

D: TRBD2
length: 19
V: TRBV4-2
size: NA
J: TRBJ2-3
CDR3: CASSQPPGLAGGIADTQYF
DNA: TGTGCCAGCAGCCAACCACCGGGACTAGCGGGAGGAATCGCAGATACGCAGTATTTT

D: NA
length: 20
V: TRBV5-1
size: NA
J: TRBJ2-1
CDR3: CASSLAGLAPRTATYNEQFF
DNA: TGCGCCAGCAGCTTGGCCGGGCTAGCGCCCAGAACCGCTACCTACAATGAGCAGTTCTTC

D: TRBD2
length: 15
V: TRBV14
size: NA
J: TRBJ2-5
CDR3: CASSQDIGREETQYF
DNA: TGTGCCAGCAGCCAAGATATAGGGCGGGAGGAGACCCAGTACTTC

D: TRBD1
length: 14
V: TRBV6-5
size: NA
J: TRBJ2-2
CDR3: CASSYNRGTGELFF
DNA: TGTGCCAGCAGTTACAACAGGGGCACCGGGGAGCTGTTTTTT

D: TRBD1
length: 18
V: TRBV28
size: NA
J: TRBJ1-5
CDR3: CASSFLSWTGRSNQPQHF
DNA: TGTGCCAGCAGTTTTCTGAGTTGGACAGGGAGGAGCAATCAGCCCCAGCATTTT

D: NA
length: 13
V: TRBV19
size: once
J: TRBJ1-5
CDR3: CASSMDWRQPQHF
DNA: TGTGCCAGTAGTATGGACTGGCGTCAGCCCCAGCATTTT

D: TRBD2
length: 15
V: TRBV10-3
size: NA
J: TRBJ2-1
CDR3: CATNNLGLAGDEQFF
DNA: TGTGCCACCAATAATTTAGGACTAGCGGGAGATGAGCAGTTCTTC

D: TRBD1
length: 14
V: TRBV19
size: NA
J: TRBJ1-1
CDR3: CASRDRGRYTEAFF
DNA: TGTGCCAGTAGGGACAGGGGGCGTTACACTGAAGCTTTCTTT

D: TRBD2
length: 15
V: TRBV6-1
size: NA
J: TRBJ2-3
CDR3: CASSKGLAGADTQYF
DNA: TGTGCCAGCAGTAAGGGACTAGCGGGAGCAGATACGCAGTATTTT

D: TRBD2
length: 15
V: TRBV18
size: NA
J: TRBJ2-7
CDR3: CASSLGLADSYEQYF
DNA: TGTGCCAGCTCACTGGGACTAGCGGACTCCTACGAGCAGTACTTC

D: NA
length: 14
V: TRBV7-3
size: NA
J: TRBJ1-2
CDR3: CASSLGRSNYGYTF
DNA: TGTGCCAGCAGCTTGGGGAGATCTAACTATGGCTACACCTTC

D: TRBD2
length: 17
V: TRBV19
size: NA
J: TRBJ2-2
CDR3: CASSMSSGRAGTGELFF
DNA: TGTGCCAGTAGTATGAGTTCCGGGAGGGCCGGAACCGGGGAGCTGTTTTTT

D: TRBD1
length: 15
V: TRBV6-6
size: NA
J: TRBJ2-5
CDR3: CASSYSDRESETQYF
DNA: TGTGCCAGCAGTTACTCGGACAGGGAGAGCGAGACCCAGTACTTC

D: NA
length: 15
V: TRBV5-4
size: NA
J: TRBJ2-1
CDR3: CASSLGREYYNEQFF
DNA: TGTGCCAGCAGCTTGGGACGGGAGTATTACAATGAGCAGTTCTTC

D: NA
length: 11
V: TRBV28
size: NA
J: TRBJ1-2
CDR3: CASSFNYGYTF
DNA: TGTGCCAGCAGTTTCAATTATGGCTACACCTTC

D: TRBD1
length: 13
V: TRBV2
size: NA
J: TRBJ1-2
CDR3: CAGTAGGLGGYTF
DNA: TGTGCCGGGACAGCGGGGGGGTTGGGGGGCTACACCTTC

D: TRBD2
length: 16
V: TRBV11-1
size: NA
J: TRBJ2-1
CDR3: CASSSPPGGRAHEQFF
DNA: TGTGCCAGCAGTTCGCCCCCTGGCGGGAGGGCCCATGAGCAGTTCTTC

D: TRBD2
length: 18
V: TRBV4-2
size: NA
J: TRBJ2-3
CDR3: CASSQGLAGVPLTDTQYF
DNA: TGTGCCAGCAGCCAAGGGCTAGCGGGAGTCCCGCTCACAGATACGCAGTATTTT

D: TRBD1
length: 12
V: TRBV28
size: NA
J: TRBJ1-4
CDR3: CASSSGTGKLFF
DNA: TGTGCCAGCAGTTCCGGGACAGGTAAACTGTTTTTT

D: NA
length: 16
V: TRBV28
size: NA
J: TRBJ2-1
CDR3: CASSFHGAPRGNEQFF
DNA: TGTGCCAGCAGTTTTCATGGGGCCCCGAGAGGCAATGAGCAGTTCTTC

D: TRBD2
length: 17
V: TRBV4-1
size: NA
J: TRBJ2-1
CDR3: CASSQDPGAGVHNEQFF
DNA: TGCGCCAGCAGCCAAGACCCTGGGGCGGGAGTCCACAATGAGCAGTTCTTC

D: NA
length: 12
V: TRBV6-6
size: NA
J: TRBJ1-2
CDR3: CASTTGTWGYTF
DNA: TGTGCCAGCACAACCGGGACTTGGGGCTACACCTTC

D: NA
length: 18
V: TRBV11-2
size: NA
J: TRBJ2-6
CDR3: CASSRNGQTLSGANVLTF
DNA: TGTGCCAGCAGCCGTAATGGACAGACACTCTCTGGGGCCAACGTCCTGACTTTC

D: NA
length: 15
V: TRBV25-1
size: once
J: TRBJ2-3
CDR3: CASSEAVFPTDTQYF
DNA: TGTGCCAGCAGTGAGGCGGTTTTCCCCACAGATACGCAGTATTTT

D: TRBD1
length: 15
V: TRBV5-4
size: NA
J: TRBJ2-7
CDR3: CASSFRQGFTYEQYF
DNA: TGTGCCAGCAGCTTCAGACAGGGGTTCACCTACGAGCAGTACTTC

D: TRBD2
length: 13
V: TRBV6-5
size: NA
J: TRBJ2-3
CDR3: CASSREVTDTQYF
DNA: TGTGCCAGCAGTCGGGAGGTAACAGATACGCAGTATTTT

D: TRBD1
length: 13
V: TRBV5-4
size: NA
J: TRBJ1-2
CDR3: CASSLWTGDGYTF
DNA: TGTGCCAGCAGCTTATGGACAGGGGATGGCTACACCTTC

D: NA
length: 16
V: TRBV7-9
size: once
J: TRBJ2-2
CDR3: CASSLAGVTNTGELFF
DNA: TGTGCCAGCAGCTTAGCCGGGGTAACGAACACCGGGGAGCTGTTTTTT

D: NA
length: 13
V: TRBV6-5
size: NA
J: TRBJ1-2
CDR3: CASSRDRYYGYTF
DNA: TGTGCCAGCAGCCGCGACAGGTACTATGGCTACACCTTC

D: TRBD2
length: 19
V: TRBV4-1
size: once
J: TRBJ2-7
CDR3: CASSQVTSGVGTSGTQQYF
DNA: TGCGCCAGCAGCCAAGTAACCAGCGGGGTGGGGACTAGCGGGACCCAGCAGTACTTC

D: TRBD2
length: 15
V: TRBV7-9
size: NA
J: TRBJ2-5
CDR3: CASSPGLFVQETQYF
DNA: TGTGCCAGCAGCCCGGGACTATTTGTCCAAGAGACCCAGTACTTC

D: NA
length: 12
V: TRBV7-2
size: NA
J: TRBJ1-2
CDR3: CASSVTGRGYTF
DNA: TGTGCCAGCAGCGTAACTGGGAGGGGCTACACCTTC

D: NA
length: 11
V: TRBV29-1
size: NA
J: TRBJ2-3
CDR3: CSSSFTDTQYF
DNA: TGCAGCTCCAGTTTCACAGATACGCAGTATTTT

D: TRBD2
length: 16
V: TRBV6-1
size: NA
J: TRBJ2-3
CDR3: CASSGSSGSIIDTQYF
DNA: TGTGCCAGCAGTGGCTCTAGCGGGAGCATAATTGATACGCAGTATTTT

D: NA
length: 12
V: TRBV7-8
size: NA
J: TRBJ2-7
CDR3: CASSPVPYEQYF
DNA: TGTGCCAGCAGCCCGGTTCCCTACGAGCAGTACTTC

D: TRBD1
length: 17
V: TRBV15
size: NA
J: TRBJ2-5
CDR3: CATSRGRLSGQLLAQYF
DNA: TGTGCCACCAGCAGAGGTAGACTGTCGGGACAGCTTTTGGCCCAGTACTTC

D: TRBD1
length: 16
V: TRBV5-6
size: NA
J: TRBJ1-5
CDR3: CASSSQATGVNQPQHF
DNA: TGTGCCAGCAGCTCTCAGGCTACAGGGGTCAATCAGCCCCAGCATTTT

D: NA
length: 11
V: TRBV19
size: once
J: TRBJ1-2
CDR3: CASKTGYGYTF
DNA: TGTGCCAGCAAGACCGGGTATGGCTACACCTTC

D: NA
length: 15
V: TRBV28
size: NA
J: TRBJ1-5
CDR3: CASRQGQISNQPQHF
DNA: TGTGCCAGCAGGCAGGGACAAATTAGCAATCAGCCCCAGCATTTT

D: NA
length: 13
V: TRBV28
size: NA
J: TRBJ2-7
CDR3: CASSSWDIYEQYF
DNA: TGTGCCAGCAGTTCGTGGGACATCTACGAGCAGTACTTC

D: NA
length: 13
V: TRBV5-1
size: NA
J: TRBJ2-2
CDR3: CASRSEPTGELFF
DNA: TGCGCCAGCAGATCAGAACCGACCGGGGAGCTGTTTTTT

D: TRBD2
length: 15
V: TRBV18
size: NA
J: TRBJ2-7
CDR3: CASSPVAREFNEQYF
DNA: TGTGCCAGCTCACCAGTCGCGCGGGAGTTCAACGAGCAGTACTTC

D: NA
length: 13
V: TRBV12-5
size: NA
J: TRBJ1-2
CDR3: CASAPSGGDGYTF
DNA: TGTGCTAGTGCCCCTTCGGGAGGGGACGGCTACACCTTC